The clone carrying this T cell receptor (beta chain) occurred a few times. Its antigen is unidentified. The data derive from a study of T cell repertoires in cytomegalovirus infection. Study at large: As its CMV epitopes, the study selected recently identified HLA-C-restricted and well-studied HLA-B-restricted targets. In public TCR beta signatures, there were indications of both CMV infection and matching HLA type.

Study-wide points: Identification of carriers of CMV plus the relevant HLA was achieved through cumulative public TCR beta family frequency. There were HLA-C-restricted CMV-specific TCR beta clonotypes dominating the ex vivo response.

The CDR3 totals 15 residues. The germline V gene encodes CDR1 SGHTA and CDR2 FQGNSA. The trim removed 5 bases at V and 3 bases at J, leaving 5 bases unmatched. TCRdb reprocessed the reads with MiXCR, giving one entry per CDR3 protein. The sample has 360,000 or so distinct CDR3 sequences, roughly 36% seen once. This TCR derives from a human donor in good health (CMV status not recorded). Some clones in this sample may be carry-over from other donors' samples. Sequenced material: cultured PBMCs, taken from culture after CMV antigen stimulation. This rearrangement joins TRBV7-2 to TRBJ2-1, with TRBD2 matching over 9 bases. CDR3 sequence: CASSISGRGYNEQFF. The CDR3 bases are TGTGCCAGCAGCATTAGCGGGAGAGGCTACAATGAGCAGTTCTTC.